Below are 10 T cell receptor beta chains sequenced from a single sample in a study of T cells after yellow fever vaccination. Each CDR3 protein is one row after TCRdb ran MiXCR on the 5' RACE reads. There are 500,000 to 700,000 distinct CDR3 sequences in the sample; about 19% occur only once, and 13% to 15% lies in the top ten. Sequenced here: PBMCs, sampled 15 days after the yellow fever booster vaccination. These receptors were taken from a man aged 30 to 39 who received the YFV17D yellow fever vaccine.

This clonotype has a handful of counts. The chain links TRBV5-1 to TRBJ1-6; no firm D call. The CDR3 spans 14 residues. V was pared by 4 bases and J by 7 bases, with 12 bases between. Germline lookup yields CDR1 SGHRS and CDR2 YFSETQ. CDR3 residues: CASSPDGWNSPLHF. CDR3 bases: TGCGCCAGCAGCCCCGATGGCTGGAATTCACCCCTCCACTTT.

The chain links TRBV20-1 to TRBJ2-2; D uncertain. Per the germline V gene, CDR1 is DFQATT and CDR2 is SNEGSKA (reference sequence). V was trimmed by 4 bases and J by 2 bases, leaving 8 bases between them. This CDR3 has 13 amino acids. The CDR3 region has the DNA TGCAGTGCTATTTATCCCAACACCGGGGAGCTGTTTTTT. Amino acids: CSAIYPNTGELFF.

This clonotype was found many times. J is TRBJ2-7 and V is TRBV20-1; D not certain. Trimming shortened V by 0 bases and J by 4 bases, and 7 bases separated the two germline ends. Germline V lookup: CDR1 DFQATT, CDR2 SNEGSKA (reference sequence). The CDR3 length is 12 residues. The CDR3 sequence: CSARDLGYEQYF. The CDR3 DNA is TGCAGTGCTAGAGACTTAGGGTACGAGCAGTACTTC.

V gene TRBV12-3 or TRBV12-4 combines with J gene TRBJ2-4, with 7 bases identical to TRBD1. With V trimmed by 7 bases and J by 6 bases, 9 bases remained unmatched. The CDR3 runs to 14 residues. The CDR3 sequence is CASTPGTDLNIQYF. The CDR3 DNA sequence: TGTGCCAGCACCCCGGGGACAGACCTAAACATTCAGTACTTC.

This clonotype was observed a few times. The chain has TRBV5-1 and TRBJ2-1, with 7 bases lining up with TRBD2. The germline gives CDR1 SGHRS, CDR2 YFSETQ. The CDR3 covers 19 residues. V lost 4 bases to trimming and J lost 0 bases; unmatched junction nucleotides: 16. The CDR3 loop is CASSNAQHSGPYSYNEQFF. CDR3 DNA sequence: TGCGCCAGCAGCAACGCCCAGCATAGCGGGCCTTACTCCTACAATGAGCAGTTCTTC. The variable domain in full, completed from reference TRBV5-1 and TRBJ2-1, reads KAGVTQTPRYLIKTRGQQVTLSCSPISGHRSVSWYQQTPGQGLQFLFEYFSETQRNKGNFPGRFSGRQFSNSRSEMNVSTLELGDSALYLCASSNAQHSGPYSYNEQFFGPGTRLTVL.

The chain is built from TRBV18 and TRBJ2-7; TRBD1 might be the D (7 bases). V lost 3 bases and J lost 2, with 11 bases in between. Germline assignment: CDR1 KGHSH and CDR2 LQKENI. The CDR3 is 14 amino acids. The CDR3 is CASSPRDRTYEQYF. CDR3 sequence (DNA): TGTGCCAGCTCACCGCGGGACAGAACCTACGAGCAGTACTTC.

This clonotype turned up a few times. CDR3 residues: CASSPILGRGRTGELFF. Here the CDR3 DNA reads TGTGCCAGCTCACCAATTCTCGGCAGGGGGCGCACCGGGGAGCTGTTTTTT. The V call is TRBV18, the J call TRBJ2-2, with 8 positions matching TRBD1. V lost 2 bases and J lost 4; bases outside the gene matches: 9. Germline V gives CDR1 KGHSH, CDR2 LQKENI. The CDR3 runs to 17 residues.

This clonotype was detected a few times. The rearrangement uses TRBV19 and TRBJ2-3; weak D call: TRBD1 (6 bases). CDR1 and CDR2 (germline): LNHDA, SQIVND (reference sequence). CDR3 length: 15 residues. V was cut by 1 base and J by 6 bases, with 14 bases left in between. The DNA for the CDR3 is TGTGCCAGTAGTATAGGCCAGGGGAGAGGGGATACGCAGTATTTT. Encoded protein: CASSIGQGRGDTQYF.

The CDR3 DNA reads as TGCAGTGCTAGAGATTTAGGGGACAACACAGATACGCAGTATTTT. It codes for CSARDLGDNTDTQYF. The chain recombines TRBV20-1 with TRBJ2-3; a possible D gene is TRBD1 (6 bases). Germline V lookup: CDR1 DFQATT, CDR2 SNEGSKA (reference sequence). The ends were cut back, 0 bases at V and 2 bases at J, with 12 bases in the middle. CDR3 size: 15 residues.

This chain connects TRBV7-2 to TRBJ2-7; D gene unclear. CDR3 length: 13 amino acids. V lost 5 bases and J lost 1, with 9 bases in between. Germline CDR1 reads SGHTA; CDR2 reads FQGNSA. CDR3 loop: CASSTTHSYEQYF. DNA for the CDR3: TGTGCCAGCAGCACGACTCATTCCTACGAGCAGTACTTC.